This T cell receptor beta chain was sequenced during a study of T-cell reconstitution after alpha-beta-depleted transplantation in children. There are a few counts of this clonotype. The antigen remains unidentified. The study, taken as a whole, reports: Reports say that about two months after transplant, the alpha-beta T cells came out of several hundred graft clones that had expanded. Some patients' high day-60 TCRbeta diversity was attributed to recipient cells surviving conditioning. Fresh T-cell production supplied most of the T-cell counts and diversity seen one year after transplant.

Unique molecular identifiers were used in preparing the TCRbeta library. TCRdb re-called the PCR reads through MiXCR, storing one row per CDR3 protein. The data show around 270,000 distinct CDR3 sequences, over 9.5% seen once. Germline CDR1 MDHEN, CDR2 SYDVKM. CDR3 size: 16 residues. V shed 3 bases, J shed 6 bases, and the junction held 13 bases outside the gene matches. The sequenced sample was PBMCs, obtained before TCRalphabeta/CD19-depleted stem cell transplant. The J gene is TRBJ1-2, the V gene TRBV28, with TRBD1 matching 7 bases. The TCR comes from a boy under two years old with acute myeloid leukemia, due to receive a stem cell transplant. The CDR3 DNA sequence: TGTGCCAGCAGTTTCCCTGAAGGGGGCGGGCCCGATGGCTACACCTTC. As protein: CASSFPEGGGPDGYTF.